This T cell receptor (beta chain) was recovered during a study of metastatic and nonmetastatic thyroid tumors. Across the whole study: Repertoires from malignant and benign thyroid patients were compared across blood and tumor or nodule tissue.

Nobody among the patients had been given any treatment before thyroid surgery. Trimming left V 5 bases short and J 7 bases short, with 15 bases between. Per germline, CDR1 MNHNS and CDR2 SASEGT. The CDR3 spans 14 residues. TCRdb re-called clones from the PCR reads using MiXCR. The sample has about 38,000 clones, around 47% seen once. The study's findings and limits: The reported finding was significantly higher TCR beta diversity in malignant thyroid tumors relative to benign nodules, in blood and tumor.

Within the sample, this clone is medium-sized (0.01 to 0.1%). Its antigen is not known. The rearrangement joins TRBV6-1 to TRBJ1-5; D unclear. The specimen was tumor tissue. This sequence originates from a male donor with papillary thyroid cancer or a benign thyroid nodule (not recorded which). Some clones in this sample may be carry-over from other donors' samples. CDR3 nucleotide sequence: TGTGCCAGCAGTCATACCGGGGAGAGCCAGCCCCAGCATTTT. It is translated as CASSHTGESQPQHF.